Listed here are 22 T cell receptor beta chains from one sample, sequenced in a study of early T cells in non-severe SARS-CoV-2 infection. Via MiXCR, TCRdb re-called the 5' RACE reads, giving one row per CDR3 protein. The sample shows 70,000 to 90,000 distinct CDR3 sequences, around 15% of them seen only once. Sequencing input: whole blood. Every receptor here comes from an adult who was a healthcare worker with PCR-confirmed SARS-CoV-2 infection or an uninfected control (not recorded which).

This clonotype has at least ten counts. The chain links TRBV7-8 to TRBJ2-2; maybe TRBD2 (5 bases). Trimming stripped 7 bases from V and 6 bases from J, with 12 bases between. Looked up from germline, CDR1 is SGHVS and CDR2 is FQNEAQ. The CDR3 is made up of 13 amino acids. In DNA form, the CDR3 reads TGTGCCAGCACTCTCCGGGGTGCCGGGGAGCTGTTTTTT. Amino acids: CASTLRGAGELFF.

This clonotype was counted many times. CDR3 amino acids: CASSLDLTYNEQFF. For the CDR3, the DNA is TGTGCCAGCAGCTTAGATCTAACCTACAATGAGCAGTTCTTC. The V call is TRBV7-9, the J call TRBJ2-1; D is unclear. This CDR3 has 14 amino acids. V lost 1 base and J lost 2, with 6 bases in between. From germline, CDR1 is SEHNR and CDR2 FQNEAQ (reference sequence).

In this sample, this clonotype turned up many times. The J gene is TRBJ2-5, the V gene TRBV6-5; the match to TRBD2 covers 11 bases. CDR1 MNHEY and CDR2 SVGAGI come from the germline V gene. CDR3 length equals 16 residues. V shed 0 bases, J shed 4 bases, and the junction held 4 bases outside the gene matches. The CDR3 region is CASSYSSGGAVETQYF. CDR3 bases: TGTGCCAGCAGTTACTCTAGCGGGGGGGCCGTAGAGACCCAGTACTTC.

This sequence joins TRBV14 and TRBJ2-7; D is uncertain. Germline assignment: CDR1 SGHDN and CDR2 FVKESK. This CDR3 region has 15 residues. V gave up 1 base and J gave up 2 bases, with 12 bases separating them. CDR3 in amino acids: CASSQGRASAYEQYF. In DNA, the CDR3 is TGTGCCAGCAGCCAAGGTAGGGCCTCAGCCTACGAGCAGTACTTC.

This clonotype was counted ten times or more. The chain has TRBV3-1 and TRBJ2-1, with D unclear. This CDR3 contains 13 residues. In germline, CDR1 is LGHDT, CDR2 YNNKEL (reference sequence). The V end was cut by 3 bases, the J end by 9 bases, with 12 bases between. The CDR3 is CASSQYSTSEQFF. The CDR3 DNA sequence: TGTGCCAGCAGCCAGTACTCTACCAGTGAGCAGTTCTTC.

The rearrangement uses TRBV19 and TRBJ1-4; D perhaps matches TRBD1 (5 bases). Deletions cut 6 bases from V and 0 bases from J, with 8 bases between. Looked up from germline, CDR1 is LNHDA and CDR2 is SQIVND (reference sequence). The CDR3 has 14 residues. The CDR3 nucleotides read TGTGCCAGTAGCGGGACGTCAACTAATGAAAAACTGTTTTTT. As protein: CASSGTSTNEKLFF.

For the CDR3, the DNA is TGTGCCAGCAGCTTGGAACAGTGGCAGCCCCAGCATTTT. It encodes CASSLEQWQPQHF. The V call is TRBV5-5, the J call TRBJ1-5; no clear D. From germline, CDR1 is SGHKS and CDR2 YYEKEE (reference sequence). The CDR3 loop spans 13 amino acids. Trimming took 0 bases from V and 7 from J, leaving 8 bases between them. Full variable domain (rest looked up from reference TRBV5-5 and TRBJ1-5): DAGVTQSPTHLIKTRGQQVTLRCSPISGHKSVSWYQQVLGQGPQFIFQYYEKEERGRGNFPDRFSARQFPNYSSELNVNALLLGDSALYLCASSLEQWQPQHFGDGTRLSIL.

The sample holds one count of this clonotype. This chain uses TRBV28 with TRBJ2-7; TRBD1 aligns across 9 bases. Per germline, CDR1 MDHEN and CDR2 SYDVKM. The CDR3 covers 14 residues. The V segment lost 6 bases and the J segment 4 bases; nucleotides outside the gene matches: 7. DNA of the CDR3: TGTGCCAGCAGCCCCCACAGGGGGCTATACGAGCAGTACTTC. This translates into CASSPHRGLYEQYF.

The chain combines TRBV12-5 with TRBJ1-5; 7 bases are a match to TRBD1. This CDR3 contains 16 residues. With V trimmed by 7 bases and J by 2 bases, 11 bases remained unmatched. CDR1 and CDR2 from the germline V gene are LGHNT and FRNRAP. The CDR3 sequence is CASAHLRGLGNQPQHF. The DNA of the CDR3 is TGTGCTAGTGCCCACTTGAGGGGGCTCGGCAATCAGCCCCAGCATTTT.

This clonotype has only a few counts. CDR3 sequence reads: CASSSSVSGANVLTF. The CDR3 DNA sequence: TGTGCCAGCAGCTCCTCAGTCTCTGGGGCCAACGTCCTGACTTTC. The genes are TRBV7-3 and TRBJ2-6; unclear D gene. Trimming stripped 4 bases from V and 0 bases from J, with 7 bases between. Germline V gene sequence: CDR1 SGHTA, CDR2 FQGTGA. The CDR3 sequence is 15 residues long. Based on the CDR3 plus reference TRBV7-3 and TRBJ2-6, the full variable domain is GAGVSQTPSNKVTEKGKYVELRCDPISGHTALYWYRQSLGQGPEFLIYFQGTGAADDSGLPNDRFFAVRPEGSVSTLKIQRTERGDSAVYLCASSSSVSGANVLTFGAGSRLTVL.

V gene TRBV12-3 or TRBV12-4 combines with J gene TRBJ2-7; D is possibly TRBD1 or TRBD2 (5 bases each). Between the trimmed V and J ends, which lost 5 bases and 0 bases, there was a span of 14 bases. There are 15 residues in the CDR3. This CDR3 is CASSPSRGSSYEQYF. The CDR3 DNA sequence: TGTGCCAGCAGTCCTTCCCGGGGCAGCTCCTACGAGCAGTACTTC.

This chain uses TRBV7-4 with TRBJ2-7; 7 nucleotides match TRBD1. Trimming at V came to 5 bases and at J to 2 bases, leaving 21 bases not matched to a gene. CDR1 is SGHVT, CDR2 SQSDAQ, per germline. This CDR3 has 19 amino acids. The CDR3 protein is CASSPSGGQALKYTYEQYF. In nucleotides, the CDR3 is TGTGCCAGCAGCCCGTCCGGTGGACAGGCGCTGAAATATACCTACGAGCAGTACTTC. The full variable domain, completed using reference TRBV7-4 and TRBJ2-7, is GAGVSQSPRYKVAKRGRDVALRCDSISGHVTLYWYRQTLGQGSEVLTYSQSDAQRDKSGRPSGRFSAERPERSVSTLKIQRTEQGDSAVYLCASSPSGGQALKYTYEQYFGPGTRLTVT.

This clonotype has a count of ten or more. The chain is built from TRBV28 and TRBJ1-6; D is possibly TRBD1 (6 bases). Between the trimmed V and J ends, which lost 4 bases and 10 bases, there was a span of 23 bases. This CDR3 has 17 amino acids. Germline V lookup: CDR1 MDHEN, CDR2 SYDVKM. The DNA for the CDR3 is TGTGCCAGCAGTTCTCCCGTAACAACAGGGTTGGGGTCACCCCTCCACTTT. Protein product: CASSSPVTTGLGSPLHF.

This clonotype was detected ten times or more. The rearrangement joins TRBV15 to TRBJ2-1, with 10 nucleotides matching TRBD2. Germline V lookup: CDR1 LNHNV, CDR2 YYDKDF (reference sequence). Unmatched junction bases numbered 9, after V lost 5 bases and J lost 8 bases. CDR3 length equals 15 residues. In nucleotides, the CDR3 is TGTGCCACCAGCTCCCAGCGGGGGGGCTTCTATGAGCAGTTCTTC. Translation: CATSSQRGGFYEQFF.

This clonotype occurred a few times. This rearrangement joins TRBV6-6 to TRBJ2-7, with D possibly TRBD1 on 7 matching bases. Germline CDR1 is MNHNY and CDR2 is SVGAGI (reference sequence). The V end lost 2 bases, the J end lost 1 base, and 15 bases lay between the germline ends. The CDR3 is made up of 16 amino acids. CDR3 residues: CASSYGGGKTSYEQYF. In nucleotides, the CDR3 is TGTGCCAGCAGTTACGGAGGGGGCAAAACTTCCTACGAGCAGTACTTC.

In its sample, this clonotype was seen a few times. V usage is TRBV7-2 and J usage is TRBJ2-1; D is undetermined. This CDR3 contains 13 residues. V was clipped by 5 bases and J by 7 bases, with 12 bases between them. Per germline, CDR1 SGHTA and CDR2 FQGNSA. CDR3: CASSMWTRNEQFF. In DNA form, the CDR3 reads TGTGCCAGCAGCATGTGGACGAGGAATGAGCAGTTCTTC.

CDR3 coding DNA: TGTGCCAGCAGCCAAGGACAGGGGGCCTCTGGGGCCAACGTCCTGACTTTC. Translated: CASSQGQGASGANVLTF. This chain connects TRBV4-2 to TRBJ2-6; 10 positions agree with TRBD1. This CDR3 has 17 amino acids. After removal of 1 base from V and 0 bases from J, the junction contained 0 bases not matched to a gene. Germline V gene sequence: CDR1 LGHNA, CDR2 YNFKEQ.

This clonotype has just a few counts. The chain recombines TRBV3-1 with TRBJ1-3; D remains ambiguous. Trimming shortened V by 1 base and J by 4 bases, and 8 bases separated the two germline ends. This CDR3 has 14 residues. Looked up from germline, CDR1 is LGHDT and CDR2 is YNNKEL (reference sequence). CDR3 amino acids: CASSQGAAGNTIYF. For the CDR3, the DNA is TGTGCCAGCAGCCAAGGGGCGGCCGGAAACACCATATATTTT.

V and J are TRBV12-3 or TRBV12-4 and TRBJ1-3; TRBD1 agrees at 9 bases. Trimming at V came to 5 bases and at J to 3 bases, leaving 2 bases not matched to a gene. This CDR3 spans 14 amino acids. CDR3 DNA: TGTGCCAGCAGTCCGGGACAGGGTGGAAACACCATATATTTT. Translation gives CASSPGQGGNTIYF.

The CDR3 sequence: CASSLKPREKMDTEAFF. The CDR3 DNA is TGTGCCAGCAGCTTAAAGCCCAGAGAAAAGATGGACACTGAAGCTTTCTTT. The chain uses TRBV7-6 and TRBJ1-1; D is unclear. CDR1 is SGHVS, CDR2 FNYEAQ, per germline. The CDR3 spans 17 residues. Trimming shortened V by 2 bases and J by 3 bases, and 19 bases separated the two germline ends.

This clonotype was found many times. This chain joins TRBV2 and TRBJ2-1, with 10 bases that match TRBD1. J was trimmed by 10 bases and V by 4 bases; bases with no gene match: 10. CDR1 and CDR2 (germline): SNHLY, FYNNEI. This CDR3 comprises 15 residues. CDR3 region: CASSVDRGTRTEQFF. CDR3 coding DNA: TGTGCCAGCAGTGTGGACAGGGGGACCCGAACCGAGCAGTTCTTC.

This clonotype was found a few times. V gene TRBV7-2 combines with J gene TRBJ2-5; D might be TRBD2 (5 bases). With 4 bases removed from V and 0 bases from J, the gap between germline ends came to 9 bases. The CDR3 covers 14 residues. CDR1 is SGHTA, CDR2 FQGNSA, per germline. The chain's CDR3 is CASSSSGDQETQYF. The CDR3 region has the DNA TGTGCCAGCAGCTCCTCCGGGGACCAAGAGACCCAGTACTTC. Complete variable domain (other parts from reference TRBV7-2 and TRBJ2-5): GAGVSQSPSNKVTEKGKDVELRCDPISGHTALYWYRQSLGQGLEFLIYFQGNSAPDKSGLPSDRFSAERTGGSVSTLTIQRTQQEDSAVYLCASSSSGDQETQYFGPGTRLLVL.